One sample yielded the 11 T cell receptor beta chains listed below, sequenced in a study of cytomegalovirus exposure and HLA in healthy donors. This table comes from immunoSEQ multiplex PCR, and its TCRdb copy is limited to in-frame clones, with some not included. Among roughly 100,000 clones listed, approximately 94% were seen once. The source material was PBMCs. Receptors were obtained from a woman aged 18 to 35 in good health and CMV-seronegative.

CDR3 nucleotides: TGTGCCAGCAGTTCTCCCTCCCCAGGCCCCCTTAATGAAAAACTGTTTTTT. This codes for CASSSPSPGPLNEKLFF. The chain recombines TRBV7-9 with TRBJ1-4, with D hard to call. This CDR3 is built from 17 residues. Per the germline V gene, CDR1 is SEHNR and CDR2 is FQNEAQ (reference sequence). Trimming took off 6 bases at V and 4 bases at J, with 21 bases between the two ends.

The rearrangement joins TRBV19 to TRBJ2-7; the D gene is possibly TRBD1 (5 bases). From germline, CDR1 is LNHDA and CDR2 SQIVND (reference sequence). With 1 base removed from V and 6 bases from J, the gap between germline ends came to 19 bases. This CDR3 contains 16 residues. CDR3 bases: TGTGCCAGTAGTATAGTATGGGGCCCCGCCTTGGCCGAGCAGTACTTC. Translation: CASSIVWGPALAEQYF.

This chain connects TRBV7-2 to TRBJ2-5, with D unresolved. Trimming stripped 0 bases from V and 5 bases from J, with 7 bases between. This CDR3 comprises 13 residues. From germline, CDR1 is SGHTA and CDR2 FQGNSA. The CDR3, as DNA: TGTGCCAGCAGCTTAGCCCTCCAGGAGACCCAGTACTTC. Amino acids: CASSLALQETQYF. Full variable domain (remainder filled in from reference TRBV7-2 and TRBJ2-5): GAGVSQSPSNKVTEKGKDVELRCDPISGHTALYWYRQSLGQGLEFLIYFQGNSAPDKSGLPSDRFSAERTGGSVSTLTIQRTQQEDSAVYLCASSLALQETQYFGPGTRLLVL.

This chain uses TRBV4-2 with TRBJ2-1; TRBD2 might be the D (5 bases). Germline-derived CDR1 and CDR2 are LGHNA and YNFKEQ. V lost 1 base and J lost 0, with 13 bases in between. The CDR3 is 17 amino acids. CDR3 DNA: TGTGCCAGCAGCCAAGCTAAGTTGGGGAGCTCCTACAATGAGCAGTTCTTC. It codes for CASSQAKLGSSYNEQFF.

The chain combines TRBV12-5 with TRBJ1-2; unclear D gene. V lost 6 bases to trimming and J lost 5 bases, with 7 bases between them. CDR3 size: 11 residues. The germline V gene has CDR1 LGHNT and CDR2 FRNRAP. CDR3 DNA: TGTGCTAGTGGAGGACTGTATGGCTACACCTTC. Its protein is CASGGLYGYTF.

This rearrangement joins TRBV2 to TRBJ2-3; a weak D match, TRBD1 (6 bases). The V gene lost 7 bases and the J gene lost 1 base, with 15 bases spanning the gap. This CDR3 spans 15 amino acids. CDR1 and CDR2 from the germline V gene are SNHLY and FYNNEI. This chain's CDR3 is CASTLDSDGTDTQYF. The CDR3 nucleotides are TGTGCCAGCACCCTGGACAGCGATGGCACAGATACGCAGTATTTT.

The J gene is TRBJ1-1, the V gene TRBV6-5; weak D call: TRBD1 (5 bases). Germline-derived CDR1 and CDR2 are MNHEY and SVGAGI. The CDR3 extends over 14 amino acids. Trimming took off 2 bases at V and 4 bases at J, with 11 bases between the two ends. For the CDR3, the DNA is TGTGCCAGCAGTTACCTGACAGCCAGCACTGAAGCTTTCTTT. Translating it yields CASSYLTASTEAFF.

The genes are TRBV9 and TRBJ2-3, with 11 bases lining up with TRBD2. V dropped 2 bases and J dropped 5; count of bases not matched to a gene: 7. The length of the CDR3 is 16 residues. Germline CDR1 SGDLS, CDR2 YYNGEE. Here the CDR3 DNA reads TGTGCCAGCAGCGTTAGCGGGGGGGCATGGGGAGATACGCAGTATTTT. This gives the protein CASSVSGGAWGDTQYF.

The J gene is TRBJ2-5, the V gene TRBV7-9, with TRBD2 as a possible D gene (5 bases). CDR1 and CDR2 (germline): SEHNR, FQNEAQ (reference sequence). Between the trimmed V and J ends, which lost 9 bases and 4 bases, there was a span of 12 bases. The CDR3 runs 12 residues. CDR3 protein: CASRRDRETQYF. The CDR3 coding sequence is TGTGCCAGTCGCCGGGATCGAGAGACCCAGTACTTC.

The V call is TRBV7-9, the J call TRBJ2-7; possibly TRBD2 for D (5 bases). The CDR3 is 15 amino acids. Trimming pared 5 bases from V and 0 bases from J, leaving 14 bases between. Germline V CDR1 and CDR2: SEHNR, FQNEAQ (reference sequence). CDR3 protein: CASSRPGLSSYEQYF. The CDR3 DNA reads as TGTGCCAGCAGCCGGCCGGGGTTGAGCTCCTACGAGCAGTACTTC. The variable domain in full, with the rest retrieved from reference TRBV7-9 and TRBJ2-7, is DTGVSQNPRHKITKRGQNVTFRCDPISEHNRLYWYRQTLGQGPEFLTYFQNEAQLEKSRLLSDRFSAERPKGSFSTLEIQRTEQGDSAMYLCASSRPGLSSYEQYFGPGTRLTVT.

The rearrangement links TRBV18 to TRBJ2-3; 11 positions agree with TRBD1. Trimming cost V 6 bases and J 4 bases; bases outside gene matches: 6. Germline loops: CDR1 KGHSH, CDR2 LQKENI. The CDR3 extends over 15 amino acids. The CDR3 bases are TGTGCCAGCTCCCCTGGACAGGGGGCTCCAGATACGCAGTATTTT. It is translated as CASSPGQGAPDTQYF.